Each of the 4 T cell receptor beta chains below was sequenced from the same sample in a study of blood T cell repertoires in COVID-19. Assay: immunoSEQ multiplex PCR; the TCRdb copy retains only in-frame clones and omits some. Of 140,000 or so clones listed, 70% to 90% are singletons. Specimen: peripheral blood. Source of these receptors: an elderly woman with acute or convalescent COVID-19.

The genes are TRBV11-2 and TRBJ2-7; the match to TRBD1 covers 9 bases. The germline CDR1 and CDR2 sequences are SGHAT and FQNNGV. V trimming: 5 bases; J trimming: 2 bases; junction bases outside the gene matches: 7. The CDR3 sequence is 15 residues long. The CDR3 sequence: CASSVHRTGAYEQYF. DNA of the CDR3: TGTGCCAGCAGCGTTCATAGGACAGGGGCCTACGAGCAGTACTTC.

The J gene is TRBJ1-1, the V gene TRBV2; D is possibly TRBD1 (6 bases). The germline V gene encodes CDR1 SNHLY and CDR2 FYNNEI. Trimming removed 8 bases from V and 2 bases from J, with 12 bases in between. This CDR3 comprises 13 residues. The CDR3 region has the DNA TGTGCCAGCCGCTTGGACAGTAACACTGAAGCTTTCTTT. Translating gives CASRLDSNTEAFF.

The chain couples TRBV7-8 to TRBJ1-1; D unresolved. Germline-derived CDR1 and CDR2 are SGHVS and FQNEAQ. The CDR3 contains 12 residues. Trimming cost V 4 bases and J 3 bases, with 6 bases left between them. The CDR3 DNA is TGTGCCAGCAGCTCCTTATACACTGAAGCTTTCTTT. It yields the protein CASSSLYTEAFF. Using reference TRBV7-8 and TRBJ1-1 for the parts outside the CDR3, the full variable domain is GAGVSQSPRYKVAKRGQDVALRCDPISGHVSLFWYQQALGQGPEFLTYFQNEAQLDKSGLPSDRFFAERPEGSVSTLKIQRTQQEDSAVYLCASSSLYTEAFFGQGTRLTVV.

This sequence joins TRBV3-1 (or the pseudogene TRBV3-2) and TRBJ1-1; weak D call: TRBD1 (6 bases). In germline, CDR1 is LGHDT, CDR2 YNNKEL (reference sequence). The CDR3 is made up of 15 amino acids. Trimming left V 5 bases short and J 6 bases short, with 19 bases between. The CDR3, as DNA: TGTGCCAGCAGCTATAATTCGGGACAAACACCTGAAGCTTTCTTT. This codes for CASSYNSGQTPEAFF.